This is a list of T cell receptor beta chains from one sample in a study of early T cells in non-severe SARS-CoV-2 infection. TCRdb passed the 5' RACE reads through MiXCR, listing each CDR3 protein once. The sample records roughly 26,000 distinct CDR3 sequences, 5% to 6.5% being singletons. The sample consisted of whole blood. These receptors all come from an adult who was a healthcare worker with PCR-confirmed SARS-CoV-2 infection or an uninfected control (not recorded which). The CDR3 runs from the conserved cysteine through the conserved F or W. A D gene is named only where the DNA matches it firmly. Clone size is stated in some rows and not others, as once, few, many or a class when expanded.

J: TRBJ2-5
V: TRBV6-2/TRBV6-3
D: TRBD2
size: many
CDR3: CASSPTTSGGETQYF
DNA: TGTGCCAGCAGTCCAACGACTAGCGGGGGAGAGACCCAGTACTTC

J: TRBJ1-1
V: TRBV6-2/TRBV6-3
D: -
size: many
CDR3: CASSYEEVLNTEAFF
DNA: TGTGCCAGCAGTTACGAGGAGGTCTTGAACACTGAAGCTTTCTTT

J: TRBJ2-1
V: TRBV6-5
D: TRBD2
size: many
CDR3: CASKPWAGTNNEQFF
DNA: TGTGCCAGCAAACCCTGGGCAGGGACTAACAATGAGCAGTTCTTC

J: TRBJ1-5
V: TRBV19
D: -
size: many
CDR3: CASSIRDGRGNQPQHF
DNA: TGTGCCAGTAGTATACGGGACGGGCGCGGCAATCAGCCCCAGCATTTT

J: TRBJ1-5
V: TRBV18
D: -
size: -
CDR3: CASSPQGSNQPQHF
DNA: TGTGCCAGCTCACCACAGGGTAGCAATCAGCCCCAGCATTTT

J: TRBJ2-1
V: TRBV4-3
D: -
size: medium-sized
CDR3: CASSQDFAGSSYNEQFF
DNA: TGCGCCAGCAGCCAAGATTTTGCGGGGAGCTCCTACAATGAGCAGTTCTTC

J: TRBJ2-7
V: TRBV29-1
D: TRBD2
size: -
CDR3: CSVELASGLTYEQYF
DNA: TGCAGCGTTGAATTGGCTAGCGGACTTACCTACGAGCAGTACTTC

J: TRBJ2-4
V: TRBV19
D: -
size: many
CDR3: CASSLDGPGAKNIQYF
DNA: TGTGCCAGTAGTCTCGACGGCCCCGGAGCCAAAAACATTCAGTACTTC

J: TRBJ1-1
V: TRBV5-5
D: -
size: -
CDR3: CASSLIMPQNTEAFF
DNA: TGTGCCAGCAGCTTAATCATGCCCCAGAACACTGAAGCTTTCTTT

J: TRBJ1-6
V: TRBV12-5
D: -
size: many
CDR3: CASAWGGRVHHF
DNA: TGTGCTAGTGCCTGGGGCGGCCGCGTGCACCACTTT

J: TRBJ1-1
V: TRBV12-5
D: -
size: many
CDR3: CASGPSGPVEAFF
DNA: TGTGCTAGTGGTCCATCTGGCCCAGTTGAAGCTTTCTTT

J: TRBJ1-1
V: TRBV12-3/TRBV12-4
D: -
size: many
CDR3: CASSLGGGPNTEAFF
DNA: TGTGCCAGCAGTTTAGGCGGGGGACCGAACACTGAAGCTTTCTTT

J: TRBJ1-1
V: TRBV20-1
D: -
size: -
CDR3: CSASGREGGTEAFF
DNA: TGCAGTGCTAGTGGGAGGGAGGGTGGCACTGAAGCTTTCTTT

J: TRBJ1-2
V: TRBV6-5
D: -
size: few
CDR3: CASSYRSGSGYTF
DNA: TGTGCCAGCAGTTACCGGTCAGGGTCTGGCTACACCTTC

J: TRBJ2-1
V: TRBV4-3
D: -
size: -
CDR3: CASSQDKDWGRTSYNEQFF
DNA: TGCGCCAGCAGCCAAGATAAGGATTGGGGCAGGACCTCCTACAATGAGCAGTTCTTC

J: TRBJ2-7
V: TRBV19
D: TRBD1
size: many
CDR3: CASSTPGQGDEQYF
DNA: TGTGCCAGTAGTACCCCGGGACAGGGGGACGAGCAGTACTTC

J: TRBJ1-1
V: TRBV6-2/TRBV6-3
D: -
size: -
CDR3: CASRPSQGTEAFF
DNA: TGTGCCAGCAGACCTTCACAGGGCACTGAAGCTTTCTTT

J: TRBJ1-3
V: TRBV15
D: -
size: many
CDR3: CATSRGVSHSGNTIYF
DNA: TGTGCCACCAGCAGAGGCGTGTCTCACTCTGGAAACACCATATATTTT

J: TRBJ2-7
V: TRBV5-6
D: -
size: many
CDR3: CASSFGYYEQYF
DNA: TGTGCCAGCAGCTTTGGGTACTACGAGCAGTACTTC

J: TRBJ2-1
V: TRBV9
D: -
size: medium-sized
CDR3: CASSVVTEGEQFF
DNA: TGTGCCAGCAGCGTAGTAACGGAGGGGGAGCAGTTCTTC

J: TRBJ2-5
V: TRBV12-3/TRBV12-4
D: TRBD1
size: many
CDR3: CASSRLAGGETQYF
DNA: TGTGCCAGCAGCCGGCTAGCAGGGGGTGAGACCCAGTACTTC

J: TRBJ2-7
V: TRBV7-2
D: TRBD2
size: many
CDR3: CASSLERGYTYEQYF
DNA: TGTGCCAGCAGCTTGGAGCGGGGGTATACCTACGAGCAGTACTTC

J: TRBJ1-1
V: TRBV20-1
D: -
size: many
CDR3: CSAQLQDGAFF
DNA: TGCAGTGCTCAACTCCAGGATGGAGCTTTCTTT

J: TRBJ2-1
V: TRBV27
D: -
size: -
CDR3: CASSWSSSGYEQFF
DNA: TGTGCCAGCAGTTGGTCTTCCTCGGGGTATGAGCAGTTCTTC

J: TRBJ1-1
V: TRBV6-5
D: -
size: many
CDR3: CASNIRDKNTEAFF
DNA: TGTGCCAGCAACATCCGGGACAAAAACACTGAAGCTTTCTTT

J: TRBJ1-1
V: TRBV7-6
D: -
size: many
CDR3: CASSRERFNTEAFF
DNA: TGTGCCAGCAGCCGTGAGAGATTTAACACTGAAGCTTTCTTT

J: TRBJ1-6
V: TRBV10-2
D: -
size: many
CDR3: CASSETIEADYNSPLHF
DNA: TGCGCCAGCAGTGAGACTATCGAGGCAGATTATAATTCACCCCTCCACTTT

J: TRBJ2-3
V: TRBV11-2
D: -
size: many
CDR3: CASSFDGHSSTDTQYF
DNA: TGTGCCAGCAGCTTTGACGGACACTCTAGCACAGATACGCAGTATTTT

J: TRBJ2-7
V: TRBV5-1
D: TRBD2
size: -
CDR3: CASAWGGSYEQYF
DNA: TGCGCCAGCGCCTGGGGAGGGTCCTACGAGCAGTACTTC

J: TRBJ2-3
V: TRBV5-1
D: -
size: many
CDR3: CASSFYGAEPTDTQYF
DNA: TGCGCCAGCAGCTTTTATGGAGCGGAGCCCACAGATACGCAGTATTTT

J: TRBJ2-7
V: TRBV7-6
D: -
size: many
CDR3: CASSLSGLPYEQYF
DNA: TGTGCCAGCAGCTTATCGGGGCTCCCCTACGAGCAGTACTTC

J: TRBJ1-5
V: TRBV27
D: -
size: many
CDR3: CASSFTGRGQPQHF
DNA: TGTGCCAGCAGTTTTACAGGGAGGGGGCAGCCCCAGCATTTT

J: TRBJ2-3
V: TRBV6-6
D: TRBD2
size: -
CDR3: CASTVSGGTSTDTQYF
DNA: TGTGCCAGCACCGTTAGCGGGGGGACTAGCACAGATACGCAGTATTTT

J: TRBJ2-5
V: TRBV7-8
D: TRBD2
size: many
CDR3: CASSRGLAGGEEYF
DNA: TGTGCCAGCAGCCGGGGACTAGCGGGGGGCGAAGAATACTTC

J: TRBJ1-5
V: TRBV6-5
D: TRBD1
size: few
CDR3: CASSQMGQVGSNQPQHF
DNA: TGTGCCAGCAGTCAGATGGGACAGGTCGGTAGCAATCAGCCCCAGCATTTT